Below are 30 T cell receptor beta chains sequenced from a single sample in a study of blood T cell repertoires in COVID-19. The protocol was immunoSEQ multiplex PCR, while the TCRdb copy is restricted to in-frame clones and leaves out a portion. The data hold over 150,000 clones, with about four fifths observed a single time. The sequencing input was peripheral blood. The receptors were gathered from a man aged 18-30 years with active or convalescent COVID-19.

V and J are TRBV5-4 and TRBJ2-7, with TRBD1 matching over 9 bases. The CDR3 covers 13 residues. V was pared by 4 bases and J by 5 bases, with 4 bases of the junction left unmatched. Germline values: CDR1 SGHNT, CDR2 YYREEE (reference sequence). The CDR3, as DNA: TGTGCCAGCAGCAGGACAGGGGTAAACGAGCAGTACTTC. This gives the protein CASSRTGVNEQYF.

This rearrangement joins TRBV18 to TRBJ2-1, with D perhaps matching TRBD2 (5 bases). This CDR3 comprises 12 residues. Per the germline V gene, CDR1 is KGHSH and CDR2 is LQKENI. Trimming took off 1 base at V and 9 bases at J, with 7 bases between the two ends. The CDR3 protein is CASSPQSGEQFF. The CDR3 DNA reads as TGTGCCAGCTCACCACAAAGCGGTGAGCAGTTCTTC.

The sample holds a few counts of this clone. The chain uses TRBV28 and TRBJ1-2; 9 bases map to TRBD1. The CDR3 contains 16 residues. The germline CDR1 and CDR2 sequences are MDHEN and SYDVKM. V lost 4 bases, J lost 4 bases, and 10 bases stayed unmatched. The DNA of the CDR3 is TGTGCCAGCAGTTATACTGGGACAGGGCGTACCTATGGCTACACCTTC. It specifies CASSYTGTGRTYGYTF.

V gene TRBV3-1 (or the pseudogene TRBV3-2) combines with J gene TRBJ2-2, with 8 bases that match TRBD2. This CDR3 contains 16 residues. With V trimmed by 5 bases and J by 0 bases, 5 bases remained unmatched. The V gene's germline CDR1 is LGHDT and CDR2 YNNKEL (reference sequence). This CDR3 is CASSSSGGSNTGELFF. The CDR3 nucleotides read TGTGCCAGCAGCTCCAGCGGGGGATCGAACACCGGGGAGCTGTTTTTT.

This clone was detected only a few times. The chain couples TRBV2 to TRBJ1-6, with 9 bases identical to TRBD1. Germline trimming cut 4 bases from V and 9 bases from J; bases unmatched to any gene: 16. This CDR3 comprises 18 residues. The germline V gene has CDR1 SNHLY and CDR2 FYNNEI. The CDR3 is CASSARGPLQGASSPLHF. As DNA, the CDR3 is TGTGCCAGCAGTGCCCGGGGACCACTACAGGGGGCTTCTTCACCCCTCCACTTT.

The V call is TRBV6-5, the J call TRBJ1-2, with 7 positions matching TRBD1. Trimming cost V 1 base and J 5 bases; bases outside gene matches: 1. Germline V gene lookup returns CDR1 MNHEY and CDR2 SVGAGI. The length of the CDR3 is 13 residues. This CDR3 reads CASSYYRGYGYTF. Here the CDR3 DNA reads TGTGCCAGCAGTTACTACAGGGGTTATGGCTACACCTTC.

The rearrangement joins TRBV6-5 to TRBJ2-7, with D possibly being TRBD1 (6 bases). The V end lost 6 bases, the J end lost 3 bases, and 12 bases lay between the germline ends. There are 13 residues in the CDR3. Germline loops: CDR1 MNHEY, CDR2 SVGAGI. CDR3 coding DNA: TGTGCCAGCAGGGGGCTGGACAGCTACGAGCAGTACTTC. Translated, it gives CASRGLDSYEQYF.

This clone was found once. This chain connects TRBV11-2 to TRBJ2-3, with D unresolved. The ends were cut back, 8 bases at V and 1 base at J, with 13 bases in the middle. CDR3 size: 14 residues. Looked up from germline, CDR1 is SGHAT and CDR2 is FQNNGV. The CDR3, as DNA: TGTGCCAGCCGTGAGCGTATGGGCACAGATACGCAGTATTTT. Amino acid sequence: CASRERMGTDTQYF. The variable domain in full, with the rest retrieved from reference TRBV11-2 and TRBJ2-3, is EAGVAQSPRYKIIEKRQSVAFWCNPISGHATLYWYQQILGQGPKLLIQFQNNGVVDDSQLPKDRFSAERLKGVDSTLKIQPAKLEDSAVYLCASRERMGTDTQYFGPGTRLTVL.

The chain recombines TRBV9 with TRBJ1-4; possibly TRBD1 for D (5 bases). Germline loops: CDR1 SGDLS, CDR2 YYNGEE. The CDR3 covers 16 residues. V was pared by 4 bases and J by 6 bases, with 19 bases between. This CDR3 reads CASSPEPAGYDEKLFF. The CDR3 region has the DNA TGTGCCAGCAGCCCCGAACCAGCAGGGTATGATGAAAAACTGTTTTTT.

This rearrangement joins TRBV5-5 to TRBJ2-7; D might be TRBD1 (5 bases). CDR1 is SGHKS and CDR2 is YYEKEE in the germline V gene (reference sequence). The CDR3 has 15 amino acids. The germline V and J ends were trimmed by 0 bases and 4 bases, with 14 bases remaining between them. This CDR3 reads CASSLAGSGQYEQYF. The CDR3 DNA reads as TGTGCCAGCAGCTTGGCAGGGTCTGGGCAGTACGAGCAGTACTTC.

The rearrangement links TRBV19 to TRBJ2-3; 9 nucleotides align to TRBD1. V shed 6 bases and J 2 bases; nucleotides not matched to a gene: 9. Germline V CDR1 and CDR2: LNHDA, SQIVND (reference sequence). The CDR3 loop spans 16 amino acids. The CDR3 nucleotides are TGTGCCAGTAGGGGACAGGGACGGGACTACACAGATACGCAGTATTTT. Amino acids: CASRGQGRDYTDTQYF.

CDR3 sequence reads: CASSQAGQGSELFF. The CDR3 DNA reads as TGTGCCAGCAGCCAGGCCGGACAGGGGTCGGAACTGTTTTTT. The rearrangement joins TRBV3-1 (or the pseudogene TRBV3-2) to TRBJ1-4, with 9 bases that match TRBD1. Germline assignment: CDR1 LGHDT and CDR2 YNNKEL (reference sequence). The V segment lost 3 bases and the J segment 12 bases; nucleotides outside the gene matches: 8. This CDR3 has 14 amino acids.

The rearrangement links TRBV7-8 to TRBJ2-1; 12 bases match TRBD1. This CDR3 is 17 amino acids long. Germline CDR1 is SGHVS and CDR2 is FQNEAQ. V gave up 5 bases and J gave up 5 bases; unmatched junction bases: 10. The CDR3 DNA sequence: TGTGCCAGCAGCCAACGAGGGACAGGGGGCGCCGACAATGAGCAGTTCTTC. This encodes CASSQRGTGGADNEQFF.

The rearrangement links TRBV18 to TRBJ1-1; D possibly corresponds to TRBD1 (6 bases). Trimming shortened V by 3 bases and J by 4 bases, and 15 bases separated the two germline ends. Germline V gene sequence: CDR1 KGHSH, CDR2 LQKENI. This CDR3 is 15 amino acids long. CDR3: CASSPSTGSGTEAFF. The CDR3 coding sequence is TGTGCCAGCTCACCTTCTACAGGGTCGGGCACTGAAGCTTTCTTT.

Details on this clone: A much larger clone sits a single nucleotide away, making a read error possible. DNA for the CDR3: TGTGCCAGCAGCTTATTATTGGGCAGCAAAGGTTCCTACAAGCAGTACTTC. Encoded protein: CASSLLLGSKGSYKQYF. This rearrangement joins TRBV7-2 to TRBJ2-7, with unresolved D. The CDR3 contains 17 residues. Per the germline V gene, CDR1 is SGHTA and CDR2 is FQGNSA.

The J gene is TRBJ2-7, the V gene TRBV5-5; the match to TRBD1 covers 9 bases. V gave up 4 bases and J gave up 0 bases; unmatched junction bases: 5. The CDR3 runs to 15 residues. CDR1 SGHKS and CDR2 YYEKEE come from the germline V gene (reference sequence). The CDR3 here is CASSPRTGDSYEQYF. CDR3 in DNA: TGTGCCAGCAGCCCGAGGACAGGGGACTCCTACGAGCAGTACTTC.

The J gene is TRBJ2-2, the V gene TRBV19, with 8 bases aligning to TRBD2. CDR1 is LNHDA, CDR2 SQIVND, per germline (reference sequence). The junction had 13 bases not matched to a gene; V was cut back by 3 bases and J by 7 bases. The CDR3 contains 17 residues. CDR3 nucleotides: TGTGCCAGTAGTATTTCGAGACTAAGCGGGGGAAGCGGGGAGCTGTTTTTT. Translated: CASSISRLSGGSGELFF.

The V and J genes are TRBV11-1 and TRBJ2-7; D possibly corresponds to TRBD1 (5 bases). V gave up 3 bases and J gave up 5 bases, with 14 bases separating them. This CDR3 is 14 amino acids long. CDR1 and CDR2 (germline): SGHAT, FQDESV (reference sequence). The CDR3 sequence: CASSLRQGTHEQYF. The CDR3 DNA is TGTGCCAGCAGCTTGAGGCAGGGAACCCACGAGCAGTACTTC.

The rearrangement links TRBV18 to TRBJ1-1; possible D gene TRBD1, 5 bases. Between the trimmed V and J ends, which lost 0 bases and 0 bases, there was a span of 8 bases. This CDR3 contains 15 residues. Germline-derived CDR1 and CDR2 are KGHSH and LQKENI. CDR3: CASSPPIGVNTEAFF. For the CDR3, the DNA is TGTGCCAGCTCACCACCGATAGGGGTGAACACTGAAGCTTTCTTT.

V is TRBV29-1 and J is TRBJ2-3; 9 bases agree with TRBD2. The germline V gene has CDR1 SQVTM and CDR2 ANQGSEA. CDR3 size: 17 residues. V lost 3 bases, J lost 1 base, and 11 bases stayed unmatched. This CDR3 is CSVDGASGTLRTDTQYF. CDR3 sequence (DNA): TGCAGCGTTGATGGGGCTAGCGGGACTCTCCGCACAGATACGCAGTATTTT.

The chain is built from TRBV19 and TRBJ2-3; 14 bases align to TRBD2. Germline V gives CDR1 LNHDA, CDR2 SQIVND (reference sequence). The CDR3 spans 16 residues. J was trimmed by 6 bases and V by 3 bases; bases with no gene match: 5. CDR3 DNA sequence: TGTGCCAGTAGTATGACTAGCGGGAGGGCCGGGGATACGCAGTATTTT. Translating gives CASSMTSGRAGDTQYF.

The chain carries TRBV6-5 and TRBJ1-5; tentatively, D is TRBD1 (6 bases). The CDR3 has 14 residues. Deletions cut 10 bases from V and 0 bases from J, with 13 bases between. In germline, CDR1 is MNHEY, CDR2 SVGAGI. This CDR3 reads CATRTDNSNQPQHF. For the CDR3, the DNA is TGTGCCACCAGGACAGACAATAGCAATCAGCCCCAGCATTTT.

The chain combines TRBV3-1 (or the pseudogene TRBV3-2) with TRBJ2-3, with D perhaps matching TRBD2 (6 bases). The length of the CDR3 is 16 residues. Germline CDR1 and CDR2: LGHDT and YNNKEL (reference sequence). Trimming left V 1 base short and J 0 bases short, with 11 bases between. The CDR3 nucleotides read TGTGCCAGCAGCCAAGCAACGGGGGTGAGCACAGATACGCAGTATTTT. Protein sequence: CASSQATGVSTDTQYF.

The CDR3: CASRWTSGRLDTQYF. The CDR3 nucleotides are TGTGCCAGCAGGTGGACTAGCGGGAGGTTAGATACGCAGTATTTT. V gene TRBV28 combines with J gene TRBJ2-3; 14 positions match TRBD2. This CDR3 is 15 amino acids long. The ends lost 6 bases at V and 5 bases at J; junction bases unmatched: 4. Germline V CDR1 and CDR2: MDHEN, SYDVKM.

The V call is TRBV29-1, the J call TRBJ1-5, with D possibly being TRBD1 (5 bases). Germline CDR1 reads SQVTM; CDR2 reads ANQGSEA. This CDR3 is 13 amino acids long. V was pared by 4 bases and J by 5 bases, with 12 bases between. The CDR3 coding sequence is TGCAGCGTTGTGGGGGGAGCGGATCAGCCCCAGCATTTT. It specifies CSVVGGADQPQHF.

The V call is TRBV10-1, the J call TRBJ2-7; TRBD2 agrees at 8 bases. The CDR3 consists of 15 residues. V gave up 2 bases and J gave up 5 bases; unmatched junction bases: 8. Per germline, CDR1 WNHNN and CDR2 SYGVQD (reference sequence). The CDR3 nucleotides are TGCGCCAGCAGTGAGGTGCGGGGGGATTCCCACGAGCAGTACTTC. The encoded protein is CASSEVRGDSHEQYF.

The V gene is TRBV24-1, the J gene TRBJ2-1; 7 bases map to TRBD1. V was clipped by 3 bases and J by 6 bases; unmatched bases: 4. Germline-derived CDR1 and CDR2 are KGHDR and SFDVKD. This CDR3 is 14 amino acids long. The CDR3 bases are TGTGCCACCAGTGATCCAGGACAGGTCAATGAGCAGTTCTTC. It is translated as CATSDPGQVNEQFF.

This sequence joins TRBV5-4 and TRBJ1-1; D may be TRBD1 (6 bases). The length of the CDR3 is 14 residues. V gave up 4 bases and J gave up 1 base, with 11 bases separating them. Germline values: CDR1 SGHNT, CDR2 YYREEE (reference sequence). This CDR3 reads CASSLDRSNTEAFF. Here the CDR3 DNA reads TGTGCCAGCAGCCTGGACAGATCGAACACTGAAGCTTTCTTT.

The chain carries TRBV18 and TRBJ2-2; D possibly corresponds to TRBD2 (7 bases). CDR3 length equals 16 residues. CDR1 KGHSH and CDR2 LQKENI come from the germline V gene. V gave up 3 bases and J gave up 3 bases, with 14 bases separating them. CDR3 in DNA: TGTGCCAGCTCACCCTCGGGGGGCCGGCACACCGGGGAGCTGTTTTTT. Amino acids: CASSPSGGRHTGELFF.

The gene calls are TRBV4-3 and TRBJ1-6, with TRBD1 matching 7 bases. Germline trimming cut 1 base from V and 7 bases from J; bases unmatched to any gene: 7. The CDR3 totals 16 residues. Germline values: CDR1 LGHNA, CDR2 YSLEER. The CDR3 nucleotides read TGCGCCAGCAGCCAAGTGGCTGACAGGGCGAATTCACCCCTCCACTTT. Translating gives CASSQVADRANSPLHF.